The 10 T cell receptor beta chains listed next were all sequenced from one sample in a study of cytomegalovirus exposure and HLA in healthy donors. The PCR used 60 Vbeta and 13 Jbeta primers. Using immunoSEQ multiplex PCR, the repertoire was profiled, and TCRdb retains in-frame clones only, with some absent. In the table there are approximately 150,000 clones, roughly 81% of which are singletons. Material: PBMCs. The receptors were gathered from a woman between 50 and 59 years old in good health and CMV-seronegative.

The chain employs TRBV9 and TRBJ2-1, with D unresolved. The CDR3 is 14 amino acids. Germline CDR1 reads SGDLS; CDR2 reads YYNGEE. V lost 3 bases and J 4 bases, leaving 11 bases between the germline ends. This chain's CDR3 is CASSADDSYNEQFF. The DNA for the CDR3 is TGTGCCAGCAGCGCCGACGACTCGTACAATGAGCAGTTCTTC. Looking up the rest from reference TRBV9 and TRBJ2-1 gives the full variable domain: DSGVTQTPKHLITATGQRVTLRCSPRSGDLSVYWYQQSLDQGLQFLIQYYNGEERAKGNILERFSAQQFPDLHSELNLSSLELGDSALYFCASSADDSYNEQFFGPGTRLTVL.

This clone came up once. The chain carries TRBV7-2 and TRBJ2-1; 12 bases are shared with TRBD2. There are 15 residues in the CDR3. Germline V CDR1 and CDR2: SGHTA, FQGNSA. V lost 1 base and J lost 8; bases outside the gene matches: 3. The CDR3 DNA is TGTGCCAGCAGCTTAGGTCTAGCGGGAGGGGATGAGCAGTTCTTC. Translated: CASSLGLAGGDEQFF.

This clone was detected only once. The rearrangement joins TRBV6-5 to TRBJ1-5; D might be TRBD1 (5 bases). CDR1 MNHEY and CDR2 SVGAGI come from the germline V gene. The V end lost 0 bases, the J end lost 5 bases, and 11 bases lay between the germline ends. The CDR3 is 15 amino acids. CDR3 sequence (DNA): TGTGCCAGCAGTTACTCGAATCAGGGTGATCAGCCCCAGCATTTT. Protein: CASSYSNQGDQPQHF.

In nucleotides, the CDR3 is TGTGCCAGCAGTGAATATTACGGGTCCGATACGAATGAGCAGTTCTTC. Protein product: CASSEYYGSDTNEQFF. The chain has TRBV25-1 and TRBJ2-1, with D unresolved. V was clipped by 0 bases and J by 7 bases, with 16 bases between them. Germline loops: CDR1 MGHDK, CDR2 SYGVNS. The CDR3 covers 16 residues.

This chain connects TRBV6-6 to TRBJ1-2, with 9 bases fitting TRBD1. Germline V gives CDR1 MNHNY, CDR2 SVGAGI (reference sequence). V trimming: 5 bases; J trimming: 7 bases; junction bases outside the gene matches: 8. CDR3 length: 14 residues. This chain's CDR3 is CASSPTGTGSGYTF. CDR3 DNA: TGTGCCAGCAGTCCTACGGGGACAGGGTCTGGCTACACCTTC.

The CDR3 protein is CASSTNRGFVGELFF. Here the CDR3 DNA reads TGTGCCAGCAGTACAAACAGGGGATTTGTGGGGGAGCTGTTTTTT. The gene calls are TRBV6-1 and TRBJ2-2; TRBD1 matches at 7 bases. Trimming removed 5 bases from V and 8 bases from J; junction bases left unmatched: 11. CDR3 length: 15 amino acids. CDR1 and CDR2 from the germline V gene are MNHNS and SASEGT.

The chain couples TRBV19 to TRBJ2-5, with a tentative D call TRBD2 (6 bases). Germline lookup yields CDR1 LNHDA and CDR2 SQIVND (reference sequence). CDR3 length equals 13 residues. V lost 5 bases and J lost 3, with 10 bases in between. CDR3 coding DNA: TGTGCCAGTAGTCCGTCGGGGGAAGAGACCCAGTACTTC. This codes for CASSPSGEETQYF.

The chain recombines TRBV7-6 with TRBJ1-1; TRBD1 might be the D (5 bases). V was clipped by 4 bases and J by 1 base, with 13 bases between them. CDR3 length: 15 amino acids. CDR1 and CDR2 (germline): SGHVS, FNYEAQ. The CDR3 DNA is TGTGCCAGCAGCTCCCATTATGGACAGAACACTGAAGCTTTCTTT. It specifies CASSSHYGQNTEAFF.

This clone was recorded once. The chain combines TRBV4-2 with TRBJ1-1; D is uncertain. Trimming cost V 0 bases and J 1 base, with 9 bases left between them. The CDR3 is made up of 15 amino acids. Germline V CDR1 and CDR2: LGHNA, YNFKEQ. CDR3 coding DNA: TGTGCCAGCAGCCAAGATTGGTACACGAACACTGAAGCTTTCTTT. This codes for CASSQDWYTNTEAFF.

The CDR3 sequence is CASSLNLSNEQFF. The DNA for the CDR3 is TGTGCCAGCAGTCTTAACCTTAGCAATGAGCAGTTCTTC. The chain employs TRBV28 and TRBJ2-1; D remains ambiguous. From germline, CDR1 is MDHEN and CDR2 SYDVKM. This CDR3 spans 13 amino acids. Trimming took 5 bases from V and 6 from J, leaving 11 bases between them.